At least ten counts were recorded for the clone carrying this T cell receptor (beta chain). This sample is drawn from a study of T cells after yellow fever vaccination. Using its own MiXCR run on the 5' RACE reads, TCRdb lists one record per CDR3 protein. The sample carries around 320,000 distinct CDR3 sequences, 3.5% to 4.5% recorded once. Germline assignment: CDR1 MNHEY and CDR2 SMNVEV (reference sequence). This CDR3 spans 15 amino acids. V dropped 6 bases and J dropped 0 bases, with 15 bases sitting between them. The sequence derives from a young man who received the YFV17D yellow fever vaccine. The input for sequencing was PBMCs, taken 15 days after the yellow fever booster vaccination. This chain uses TRBV27 with TRBJ2-7; D may be TRBD2 (5 bases). CDR3 coding DNA: TGTGCCAGCAGCACCCAGCGGACCAGCTCCTACGAGCAGTACTTC. Residues: CASSTQRTSSYEQYF.